These 18 T cell receptor beta chains share one sample of origin, sequenced in a study of early T cells in non-severe SARS-CoV-2 infection. TCRdb used MiXCR to reprocess the 5' RACE reads, holding one entry per CDR3 protein. The table includes around 110,000 distinct CDR3 sequences, 11% detected once. The sequenced material came from whole blood. The source is an adult who was a healthcare worker with PCR-confirmed SARS-CoV-2 infection or an uninfected control (not recorded which).

With respect to this clonotype: This sequence may be a read error, since a much larger clone differs from it by one base. This chain connects TRBV12-3 or TRBV12-4 to TRBJ2-4, with no clear D. CDR3 size: 13 residues. V shed 5 bases and J shed 6 bases, with 11 bases lying between them. The CDR3 loop is CASSLIGLNIQYF. The CDR3 nucleotides are TGTGCCAGCAGTCTCATTGGCCTAAACATTCAGTACTTC.

Many counts were recorded for this clonotype. The chain uses TRBV30 and TRBJ2-1; the match to TRBD1 covers 7 bases. Germline V lookup: CDR1 GTSNPN, CDR2 SVGIG (reference sequence). Unmatched junction bases numbered 10, after V lost 2 bases and J lost 6 bases. The length of the CDR3 is 15 residues. The CDR3 reads CAWSQGQVPFNEQFF. The CDR3 bases are TGTGCCTGGAGTCAAGGACAGGTCCCATTCAATGAGCAGTTCTTC.

The chain employs TRBV12-3 or TRBV12-4 and TRBJ2-2, with D tentatively TRBD1 (8 bases). V was clipped by 8 bases and J by 3 bases, with 22 bases between them. The CDR3 is made up of 17 amino acids. The CDR3 DNA is TGTGCCAGCGGGGGGGGACAGGAGAGGATGTACACCGGGGAGCTGTTTTTT. This translates into CASGGGQERMYTGELFF.

This clonotype was found many times. This chain connects TRBV7-9 to TRBJ2-4, with D uncertain. Trimming stripped 4 bases from V and 2 bases from J, with 12 bases between. The CDR3 runs to 15 residues. Germline V gene sequence: CDR1 SEHNR, CDR2 FQNEAQ (reference sequence). The CDR3 coding sequence is TGTGCCAGCAGCTCCGAAGATGAGTCCAAAAACATTCAGTACTTC. Protein product: CASSSEDESKNIQYF. Combining the CDR3 with reference TRBV7-9 and TRBJ2-4 gives the whole variable domain DTGVSQNPRHKITKRGQNVTFRCDPISEHNRLYWYRQTLGQGPEFLTYFQNEAQLEKSRLLSDRFSAERPKGSFSTLEIQRTEQGDSAMYLCASSSEDESKNIQYFGAGTRLSVL.

This clonotype was seen ten or more times. V usage is TRBV7-2 and J usage is TRBJ1-5, with D tentatively TRBD1 (5 bases). The CDR3 spans 13 residues. The V end was cut by 5 bases, the J end by 5 bases, with 10 bases between. Germline CDR1 reads SGHTA; CDR2 reads FQGNSA. The CDR3, as DNA: TGTGCCAGCAGCCCCCGCAGGGATCAGCCCCAGCATTTT. This encodes CASSPRRDQPQHF.

This clonotype was observed at least ten times. Here the CDR3 reads CSARDNGAGAGTQYF. CDR3 coding DNA: TGCAGTGCTAGAGATAACGGAGCGGGAGCAGGGACCCAGTACTTC. The chain links TRBV20-1 to TRBJ2-5; TRBD2 agrees at 8 bases. V lost 0 bases, J lost 7 bases, and 10 bases stayed unmatched. Germline V lookup: CDR1 DFQATT, CDR2 SNEGSKA (reference sequence). This CDR3 region has 15 residues.

This clonotype came up many times. The chain combines TRBV28 with TRBJ2-7; D unresolved. This CDR3 has 14 residues. Germline CDR1 and CDR2: MDHEN and SYDVKM. Between the trimmed V and J ends, which lost 7 bases and 3 bases, there was a span of 16 bases. This CDR3 is CASNGPRGNYEQYF. CDR3 DNA sequence: TGTGCCAGCAACGGGCCCCGAGGCAACTACGAGCAGTACTTC.

This clonotype has at least ten counts. The chain joins TRBV5-4 to TRBJ2-1; no clear D gene. This CDR3 region has 11 residues. Germline-derived CDR1 and CDR2 are SGHNT and YYREEE (reference sequence). V lost 5 bases and J lost 9, with 9 bases in between. CDR3 protein: CASRGTAEQFF. The CDR3 coding sequence is TGTGCCAGCAGGGGAACCGCTGAGCAGTTCTTC.

This clonotype was seen only a few times. This sequence joins TRBV13 and TRBJ2-1; D ambiguous. V was pared by 4 bases and J by 9 bases, with 10 bases between. This CDR3 is 12 amino acids long. The germline V gene has CDR1 PRHDT and CDR2 FYEKMQ (reference sequence). CDR3 nucleotides: TGTGCCAGCAGCTCCGGTCAAACTGAGCAGTTCTTC. As protein: CASSSGQTEQFF.

This clonotype was counted only a few times. The V and J genes are TRBV4-1 and TRBJ2-7; TRBD2 matches at 7 bases. CDR3 length: 15 amino acids. With 2 bases clipped from V and 3 bases from J, the junction kept 7 bases outside the gene matches. Germline CDR1 is MGHRA and CDR2 is YSYEKL. The CDR3 loop is CASSQLSGTGYEQYF. CDR3 in DNA: TGCGCCAGCAGCCAACTGAGCGGGACGGGCTACGAGCAGTACTTC.

This clonotype has more than one count but fewer than ten. This chain uses TRBV20-1 with TRBJ2-7, with TRBD2 matching 8 bases. The junction had 4 bases not matched to a gene; V was cut back by 3 bases and J by 3 bases. The CDR3 covers 13 residues. Germline V CDR1 and CDR2: DFQATT, SNEGSKA (reference sequence). The CDR3, as DNA: TGCAGTGCTAGGGGGCGGGAGGACTACGAGCAGTACTTC. Residues: CSARGREDYEQYF.

Ten or more counts support this clonotype. This chain connects TRBV7-9 to TRBJ2-5, with D perhaps matching TRBD2 (6 bases). The CDR3 consists of 16 residues. Trimming shortened V by 4 bases and J by 3 bases, and 18 bases separated the two germline ends. CDR1 is SEHNR and CDR2 is FQNEAQ in the germline V gene (reference sequence). CDR3 amino acids: CASSSWGWGVEETQYF. The CDR3 DNA follows: TGTGCCAGCAGCTCCTGGGGTTGGGGGGTAGAAGAGACCCAGTACTTC.

This clonotype was found a few times. The chain combines TRBV15 with TRBJ2-7; 9 positions agree with TRBD1. This CDR3 region has 19 residues. Germline assignment: CDR1 LNHNV and CDR2 YYDKDF (reference sequence). The V gene end was trimmed by 5 bases and the J gene end by 0 bases; junction bases not matched to a gene: 17. CDR3 DNA: TGTGCCACCAGCCAAGGCGGAACAGGGGGCACGGGAGTCTCCTACGAGCAGTACTTC. The encoded protein is CATSQGGTGGTGVSYEQYF.

The genes are TRBV10-3 and TRBJ2-5; 7 bases align to TRBD2. Germline trimming cut 10 bases from V and 5 bases from J; bases unmatched to any gene: 16. CDR1 is ENHRY and CDR2 is SYGVKD in the germline V gene. The CDR3 has 15 amino acids. Written as DNA, the CDR3 is TGTGCCACCAGAGGGAGGGAGGGCCTGTTGGAGACCCAGTACTTC. Translation gives CATRGREGLLETQYF.

This clonotype was counted at least ten times. The chain employs TRBV20-1 and TRBJ2-1; 13 bases align to TRBD2. The CDR3 extends over 14 amino acids. Germline trimming cut 7 bases from V and 6 bases from J; bases unmatched to any gene: 6. Germline V gene data show CDR1 as DFQATT and CDR2 as SNEGSKA (reference sequence). CDR3 sequence reads: CSGTGLAGTNEQFF. The CDR3 DNA reads TGCAGTGGGACGGGACTAGCGGGGACCAATGAGCAGTTCTTC.

This clonotype showed up many times. The rearrangement links TRBV20-1 to TRBJ1-3; D gene unclear. The V end lost 2 bases, the J end lost 8 bases, and 10 bases lay between the germline ends. The V gene's germline CDR1 is DFQATT and CDR2 SNEGSKA (reference sequence). The CDR3 consists of 12 residues. Here the CDR3 reads CSARSSGDTIYF. CDR3 in DNA: TGCAGTGCTAGAAGCAGCGGAGACACCATATATTTT.

J is TRBJ2-1 and V is TRBV5-1; no definite D call. The CDR3 has 15 amino acids. CDR1 and CDR2 from the germline V gene are SGHRS and YFSETQ. Trimming stripped 0 bases from V and 4 bases from J, with 11 bases between. This CDR3 is CASSLAQVEYNEQFF. CDR3 in DNA: TGCGCCAGCAGCTTGGCCCAGGTTGAATACAATGAGCAGTTCTTC.

The chain links TRBV7-8 to TRBJ2-1; D is possibly TRBD2 (6 bases). This CDR3 contains 15 residues. Trimming stripped 2 bases from V and 9 bases from J, with 17 bases between. The germline CDR1 and CDR2 sequences are SGHVS and FQNEAQ. CDR3 coding DNA: TGTGCCAGCAGCTTATCTAGACACGGGACTGCTGAGCAGTTCTTC. It codes for CASSLSRHGTAEQFF.